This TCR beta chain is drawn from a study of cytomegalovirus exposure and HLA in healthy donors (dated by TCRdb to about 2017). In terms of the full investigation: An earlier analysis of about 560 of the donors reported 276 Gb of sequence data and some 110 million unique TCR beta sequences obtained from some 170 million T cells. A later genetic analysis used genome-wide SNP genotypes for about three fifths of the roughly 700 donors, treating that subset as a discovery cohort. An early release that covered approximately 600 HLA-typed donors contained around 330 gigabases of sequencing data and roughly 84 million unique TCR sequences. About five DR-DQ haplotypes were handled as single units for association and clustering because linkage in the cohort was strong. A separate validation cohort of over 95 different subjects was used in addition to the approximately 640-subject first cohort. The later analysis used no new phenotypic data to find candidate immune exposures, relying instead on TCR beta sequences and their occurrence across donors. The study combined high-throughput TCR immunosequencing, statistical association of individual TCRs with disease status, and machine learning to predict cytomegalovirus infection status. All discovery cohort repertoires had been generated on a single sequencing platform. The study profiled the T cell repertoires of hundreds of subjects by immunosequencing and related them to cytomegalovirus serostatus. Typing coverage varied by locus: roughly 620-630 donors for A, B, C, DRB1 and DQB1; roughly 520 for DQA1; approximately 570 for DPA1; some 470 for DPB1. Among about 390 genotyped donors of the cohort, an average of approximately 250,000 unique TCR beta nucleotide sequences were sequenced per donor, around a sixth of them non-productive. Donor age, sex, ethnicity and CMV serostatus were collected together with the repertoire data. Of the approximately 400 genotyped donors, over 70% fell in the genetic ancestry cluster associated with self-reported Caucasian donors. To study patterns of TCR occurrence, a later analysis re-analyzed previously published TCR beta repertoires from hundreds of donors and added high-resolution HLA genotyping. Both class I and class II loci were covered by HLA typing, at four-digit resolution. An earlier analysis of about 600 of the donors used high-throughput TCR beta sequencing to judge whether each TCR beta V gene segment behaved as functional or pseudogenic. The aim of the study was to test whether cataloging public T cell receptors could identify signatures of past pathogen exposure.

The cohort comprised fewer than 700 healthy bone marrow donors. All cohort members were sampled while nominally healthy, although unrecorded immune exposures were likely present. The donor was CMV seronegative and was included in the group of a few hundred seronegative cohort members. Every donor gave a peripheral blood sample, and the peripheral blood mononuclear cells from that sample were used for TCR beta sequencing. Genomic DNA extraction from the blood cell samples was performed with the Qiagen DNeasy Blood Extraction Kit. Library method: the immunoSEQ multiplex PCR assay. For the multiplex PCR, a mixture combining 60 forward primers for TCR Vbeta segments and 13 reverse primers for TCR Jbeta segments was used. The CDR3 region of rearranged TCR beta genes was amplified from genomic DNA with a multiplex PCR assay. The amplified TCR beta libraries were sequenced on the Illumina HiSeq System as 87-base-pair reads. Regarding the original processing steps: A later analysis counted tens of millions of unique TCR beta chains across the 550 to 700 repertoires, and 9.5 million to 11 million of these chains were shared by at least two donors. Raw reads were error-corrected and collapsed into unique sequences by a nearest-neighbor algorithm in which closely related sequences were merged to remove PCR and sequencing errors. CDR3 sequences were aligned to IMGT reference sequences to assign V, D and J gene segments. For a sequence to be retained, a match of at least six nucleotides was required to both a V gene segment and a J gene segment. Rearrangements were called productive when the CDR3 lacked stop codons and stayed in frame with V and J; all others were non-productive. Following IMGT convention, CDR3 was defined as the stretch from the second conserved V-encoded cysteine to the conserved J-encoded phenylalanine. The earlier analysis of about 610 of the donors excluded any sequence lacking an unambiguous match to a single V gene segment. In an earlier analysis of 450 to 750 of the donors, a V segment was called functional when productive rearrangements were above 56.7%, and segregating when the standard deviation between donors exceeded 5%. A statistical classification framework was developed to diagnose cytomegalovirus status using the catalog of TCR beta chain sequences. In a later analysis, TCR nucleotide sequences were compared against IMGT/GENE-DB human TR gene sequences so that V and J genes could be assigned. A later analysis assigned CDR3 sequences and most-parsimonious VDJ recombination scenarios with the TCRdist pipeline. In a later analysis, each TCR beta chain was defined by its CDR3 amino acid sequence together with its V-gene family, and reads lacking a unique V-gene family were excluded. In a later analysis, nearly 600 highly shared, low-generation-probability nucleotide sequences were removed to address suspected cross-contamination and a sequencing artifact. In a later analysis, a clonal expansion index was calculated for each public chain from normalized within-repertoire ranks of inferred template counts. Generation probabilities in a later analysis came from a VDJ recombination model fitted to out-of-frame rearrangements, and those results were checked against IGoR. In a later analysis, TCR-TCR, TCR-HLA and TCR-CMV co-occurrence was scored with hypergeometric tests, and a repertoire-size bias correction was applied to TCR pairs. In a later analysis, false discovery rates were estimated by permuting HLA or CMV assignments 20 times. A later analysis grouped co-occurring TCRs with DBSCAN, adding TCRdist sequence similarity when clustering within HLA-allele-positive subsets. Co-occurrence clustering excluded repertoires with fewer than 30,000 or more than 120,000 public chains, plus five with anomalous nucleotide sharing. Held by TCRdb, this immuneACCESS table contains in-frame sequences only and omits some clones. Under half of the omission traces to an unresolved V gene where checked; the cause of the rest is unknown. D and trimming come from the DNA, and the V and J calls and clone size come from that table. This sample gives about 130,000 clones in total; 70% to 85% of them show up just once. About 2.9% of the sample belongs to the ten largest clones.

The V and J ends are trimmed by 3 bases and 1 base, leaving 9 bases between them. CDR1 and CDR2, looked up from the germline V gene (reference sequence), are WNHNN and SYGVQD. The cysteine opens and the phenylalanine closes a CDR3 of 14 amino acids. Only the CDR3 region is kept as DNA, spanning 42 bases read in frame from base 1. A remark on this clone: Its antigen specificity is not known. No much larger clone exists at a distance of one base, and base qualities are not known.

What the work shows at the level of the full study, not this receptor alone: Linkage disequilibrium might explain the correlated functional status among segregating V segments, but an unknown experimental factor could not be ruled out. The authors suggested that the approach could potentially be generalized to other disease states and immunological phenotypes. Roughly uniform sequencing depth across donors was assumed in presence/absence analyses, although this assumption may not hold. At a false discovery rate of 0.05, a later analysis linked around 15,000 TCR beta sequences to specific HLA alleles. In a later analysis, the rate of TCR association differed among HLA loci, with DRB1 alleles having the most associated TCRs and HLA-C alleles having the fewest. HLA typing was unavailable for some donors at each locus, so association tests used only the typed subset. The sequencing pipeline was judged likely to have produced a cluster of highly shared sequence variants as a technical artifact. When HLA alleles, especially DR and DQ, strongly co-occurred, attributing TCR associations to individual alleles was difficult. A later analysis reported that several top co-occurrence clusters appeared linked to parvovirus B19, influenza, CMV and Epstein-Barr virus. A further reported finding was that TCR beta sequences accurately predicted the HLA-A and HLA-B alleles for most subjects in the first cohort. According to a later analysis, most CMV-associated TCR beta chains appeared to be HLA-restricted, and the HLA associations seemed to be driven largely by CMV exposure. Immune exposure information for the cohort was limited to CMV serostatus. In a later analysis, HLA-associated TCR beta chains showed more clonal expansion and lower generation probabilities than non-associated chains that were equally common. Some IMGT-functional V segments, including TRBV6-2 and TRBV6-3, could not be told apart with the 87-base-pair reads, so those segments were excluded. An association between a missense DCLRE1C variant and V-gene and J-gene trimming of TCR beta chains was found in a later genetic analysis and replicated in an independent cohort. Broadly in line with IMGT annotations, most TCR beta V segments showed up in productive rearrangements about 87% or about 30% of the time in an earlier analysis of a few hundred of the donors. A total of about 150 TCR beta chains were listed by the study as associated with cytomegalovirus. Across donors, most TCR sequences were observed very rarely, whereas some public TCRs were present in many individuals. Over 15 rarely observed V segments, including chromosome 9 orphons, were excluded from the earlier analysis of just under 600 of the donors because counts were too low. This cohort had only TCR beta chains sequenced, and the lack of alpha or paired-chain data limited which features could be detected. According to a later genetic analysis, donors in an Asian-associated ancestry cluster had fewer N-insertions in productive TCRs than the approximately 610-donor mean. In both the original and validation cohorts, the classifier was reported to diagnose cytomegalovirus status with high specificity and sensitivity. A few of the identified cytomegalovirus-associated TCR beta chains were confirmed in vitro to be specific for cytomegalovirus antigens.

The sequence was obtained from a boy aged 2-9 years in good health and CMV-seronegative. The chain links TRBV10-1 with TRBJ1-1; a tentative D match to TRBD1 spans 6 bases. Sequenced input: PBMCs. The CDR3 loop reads CASSDQQGNTEAFF. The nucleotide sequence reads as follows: TGCGCCAGCAGTGACCAACAGGGGAACACTGAAGCTTTCTTT.